What follows are 25 T cell receptor beta chains derived from one specimen sequenced in a study of blood T cell repertoires in COVID-19. Repertoires were generated with immunoSEQ multiplex PCR, while TCRdb's copy carries only in-frame clones and drops some. The sample has 65,000 to 70,000 clones, around three quarters seen once; the top ten hold around 25%. What was sequenced was peripheral blood. These receptors were obtained from a human donor in a cohort sampled during active COVID-19.

This chain joins TRBV24-1 and TRBJ2-1; tentative D call: TRBD2 (5 bases). The V end lost 5 bases, the J end lost 9 bases, and 13 bases lay between the germline ends. The germline V gene has CDR1 KGHDR and CDR2 SFDVKD. The CDR3 contains 13 residues. CDR3 in amino acids: CATSGTPRGEQFF. CDR3 coding DNA: TGTGCCACCAGTGGGACCCCACGGGGTGAGCAGTTCTTC.

This clone was seen once. The chain employs TRBV29-1 and TRBJ2-2; TRBD1 might be the D (6 bases). Germline CDR1 and CDR2: SQVTM and ANQGSEA. The CDR3 covers 12 residues. Trimming pared 6 bases from V and 6 bases from J, leaving 11 bases between. This chain's CDR3 is CSVKQGSGELFF. The CDR3 region has the DNA TGCAGCGTCAAACAGGGTTCCGGGGAGCTGTTTTTT.

This clone was detected once. The chain uses TRBV5-1 and TRBJ2-5; the D gene is possibly TRBD1 (6 bases). Germline CDR1 reads SGHRS; CDR2 reads YFSETQ. The CDR3 loop spans 13 amino acids. V was shortened by 4 bases and J by 1 base, with 8 bases between the two germline ends. The CDR3 sequence is CASSGDTQETQYF. In nucleotides, the CDR3 is TGCGCCAGCAGCGGGGACACCCAAGAGACCCAGTACTTC. Looking up the rest from reference TRBV5-1 and TRBJ2-5 gives the full variable domain: KAGVTQTPRYLIKTRGQQVTLSCSPISGHRSVSWYQQTPGQGLQFLFEYFSETQRNKGNFPGRFSGRQFSNSRSEMNVSTLELGDSALYLCASSGDTQETQYFGPGTRLLVL.

The chain links TRBV29-1 to TRBJ2-1; 7 bases agree with TRBD1. J lost 7 bases, V lost 7 bases, and 4 bases had no gene match. CDR3 length: 11 amino acids. Germline lookup yields CDR1 SQVTM and CDR2 ANQGSEA. CDR3 coding DNA: TGCAGCGCGCAACAGGGGAATGAGCAGTTCTTC. Translating gives CSAQQGNEQFF.

The V and J genes are TRBV19 and TRBJ1-6; D ambiguous. V dropped 5 bases and J dropped 0 bases, with 11 bases sitting between them. The CDR3 runs to 16 residues. Germline CDR1 reads LNHDA; CDR2 reads SQIVND (reference sequence). For the CDR3, the DNA is TGTGCCAGTAGTGCGGGCAGGAACTCCTATAATTCACCCCTCCACTTT. Translating it yields CASSAGRNSYNSPLHF.

The rearrangement uses TRBV19 and TRBJ2-3; TRBD1 agrees at 10 bases. The V segment lost 6 bases and the J segment 3 bases; nucleotides outside the gene matches: 9. The CDR3 loop spans 16 amino acids. Germline CDR1 reads LNHDA; CDR2 reads SQIVND (reference sequence). CDR3 region: CASSGGWTGGTDTQYF. CDR3 DNA: TGTGCCAGTAGCGGTGGCTGGACAGGGGGGACAGATACGCAGTATTTT.

The chain has TRBV28 and TRBJ2-3; D perhaps matches TRBD2 (6 bases). The V and J ends lost 5 bases and 7 bases respectively, with 16 bases between them. CDR1 is MDHEN, CDR2 SYDVKM, per germline. The CDR3 consists of 14 residues. This CDR3 reads CASSRTEGSNTQYF. The CDR3 nucleotides are TGTGCCAGCAGTCGAACGGAGGGCTCAAATACGCAGTATTTT. The full variable domain, with the rest looked up from reference TRBV28 and TRBJ2-3, is DVKVTQSSRYLVKRTGEKVFLECVQDMDHENMFWYRQDPGLGLRLIYFSYDVKMKEKGDIPEGYSVSREKKERFSLILESASTNQTSMYLCASSRTEGSNTQYFGPGTRLTVL.

The chain employs TRBV6-2 or TRBV6-3 and TRBJ2-2; TRBD1 matches 9 bases. The CDR3 extends over 18 amino acids. The V and J ends lost 6 bases and 6 bases, in that order; junction bases with no gene match: 17. Germline-derived CDR1 and CDR2 are MNHEY and SVGEGT. In DNA form, the CDR3 reads TGTGCCAGCAGCCTATCTCGGTACAGGGGGCGAGGAGCCGGGGAGCTGTTTTTT. Its protein is CASSLSRYRGRGAGELFF.

The genes are TRBV7-2 and TRBJ2-7; 8 bases match TRBD1. Germline V gives CDR1 SGHTA, CDR2 FQGNSA. The CDR3 totals 14 residues. V trimming: 5 bases; J trimming: 4 bases; junction bases outside the gene matches: 7. CDR3 loop: CASSVTGVGYEQYF. The CDR3 DNA is TGTGCCAGCAGCGTGACAGGGGTCGGGTACGAGCAGTACTTC. The variable domain in full, with the rest retrieved from reference TRBV7-2 and TRBJ2-7, is GAGVSQSPSNKVTEKGKDVELRCDPISGHTALYWYRQSLGQGLEFLIYFQGNSAPDKSGLPSDRFSAERTGGSVSTLTIQRTQQEDSAVYLCASSVTGVGYEQYFGPGTRLTVT.

V is TRBV6-6 and J is TRBJ2-4; 10 bases agree with TRBD2. Germline V gene data show CDR1 as MNHNY and CDR2 as SVGAGI (reference sequence). CDR3 length: 15 residues. V was pared by 6 bases and J by 1 base, with 3 bases of the junction left unmatched. The CDR3 here is CASRDSGGAKNIQYF. Written as DNA, the CDR3 is TGTGCCAGCAGGGATAGCGGGGGGGCCAAAAACATTCAGTACTTC.

The gene calls are TRBV14 and TRBJ1-6; D might be TRBD1 (5 bases). The CDR3 runs to 15 residues. The ends were cut back, 0 bases at V and 9 bases at J, with 12 bases in the middle. Germline V lookup: CDR1 SGHDN, CDR2 FVKESK. The CDR3 spells CASSQDKGLGSPLHF. Written as DNA, the CDR3 is TGTGCCAGCAGCCAAGATAAGGGGTTGGGTTCACCCCTCCACTTT.

This sequence joins TRBV10-3 and TRBJ1-6, with 7 positions matching TRBD1. V lost 10 bases, J lost 3 bases, and 3 bases stayed unmatched. The V gene's germline CDR1 is ENHRY and CDR2 SYGVKD. CDR3 length equals 13 residues. CDR3 region: CANGQDYNSPLHF. The DNA for the CDR3 is TGTGCCAACGGACAGGACTATAATTCACCCCTCCACTTT.

This clone was counted ten times or more. V is TRBV7-9 and J is TRBJ1-2; maybe TRBD1 (6 bases). The CDR3 totals 18 residues. Trimming cost V 2 bases and J 5 bases, with 24 bases left between them. Germline CDR1 reads SEHNR; CDR2 reads FQNEAQ (reference sequence). The CDR3 bases are TGTGCCAGCAGCTTATTACCGCGAACCGACAGAGGGGGATATGGCTACACCTTC. It encodes CASSLLPRTDRGGYGYTF.

The genes are TRBV28 and TRBJ1-3, with D perhaps matching TRBD1 (5 bases). Trimming shortened V by 10 bases and J by 1 base, and 17 bases separated the two germline ends. The CDR3 is made up of 15 amino acids. The germline gives CDR1 MDHEN, CDR2 SYDVKM. This CDR3 is CATRRGINSGNTIYF. In DNA form, the CDR3 reads TGTGCCACCAGGCGGGGGATCAATTCTGGAAACACCATATATTTT.

There are a few counts of this clone. The chain combines TRBV11-2 with TRBJ2-7; TRBD2 might be the D (6 bases). The V end lost 3 bases, the J end lost 2 bases, and 11 bases lay between the germline ends. From germline, CDR1 is SGHAT and CDR2 FQNNGV. The CDR3 consists of 14 residues. For the CDR3, the DNA is TGTGCCAGCAGCTTGGGGAGGACCACCTACGAGCAGTACTTC. This translates into CASSLGRTTYEQYF.

The chain is built from TRBV4-1 and TRBJ2-1; TRBD2 agrees at 8 bases. The CDR3 contains 17 residues. The ends lost 0 bases at V and 1 base at J; junction bases unmatched: 5. CDR1 and CDR2 from the germline V gene are MGHRA and YSYEKL. For the CDR3, the DNA is TGCGCCAGCAGCCAAGAAGGGGGACTAGGTTCCTACAATGAGCAGTTCTTC. This gives the protein CASSQEGGLGSYNEQFF.

The rearrangement joins TRBV6-2 or TRBV6-3 to TRBJ1-4, with 9 positions matching TRBD1. The J segment lost 5 bases and the V segment lost 5 bases, leaving 9 bases of the junction unmatched. The CDR3 sequence is 16 residues long. Germline CDR1 is MNHEY and CDR2 is SVGEGT. This chain's CDR3 is CASSLNAGTGNEKLFF. CDR3 nucleotide sequence: TGTGCCAGCAGTCTCAATGCCGGGACAGGGAATGAAAAACTGTTTTTT.

A single count supports this clone. CDR3: CASSRGYEQYF. The DNA for the CDR3 is TGTGCCAGCAGTCGGGGCTACGAGCAGTACTTC. This chain links TRBV28 with TRBJ2-7, with D maybe TRBD2 (5 bases). This CDR3 has 11 amino acids. From germline, CDR1 is MDHEN and CDR2 SYDVKM. V was shortened by 5 bases and J by 3 bases, with 5 bases between the two germline ends. Based on the CDR3 plus reference TRBV28 and TRBJ2-7, the full variable domain is DVKVTQSSRYLVKRTGEKVFLECVQDMDHENMFWYRQDPGLGLRLIYFSYDVKMKEKGDIPEGYSVSREKKERFSLILESASTNQTSMYLCASSRGYEQYFGPGTRLTVT.

This clone was seen only a few times. This chain joins TRBV3-1 (or the pseudogene TRBV3-2) and TRBJ2-3; TRBD1 is a possible D gene (6 bases). This CDR3 comprises 15 residues. The germline V gene has CDR1 LGHDT and CDR2 YNNKEL (reference sequence). V lost 4 bases and J 0 bases, leaving 11 bases between the germline ends. The CDR3 region is CASSPQGGSTDTQYF. CDR3 sequence (DNA): TGTGCCAGCAGCCCCCAAGGGGGTAGCACAGATACGCAGTATTTT.

The rearrangement links TRBV11-2 to TRBJ2-3; the D is unclear. CDR3 size: 13 residues. CDR1 is SGHAT and CDR2 is FQNNGV in the germline V gene. V was clipped by 0 bases and J by 4 bases, with 5 bases between them. The CDR3 sequence: CASSLDLADTQYF. CDR3 in DNA: TGTGCCAGCAGCTTAGATTTAGCAGATACGCAGTATTTT.

The chain joins TRBV30 to TRBJ2-5; a weak D match, TRBD2 (5 bases). V lost 0 bases and J lost 5, with 10 bases in between. CDR3 length: 13 residues. Germline V gene data show CDR1 as GTSNPN and CDR2 as SVGIG (reference sequence). CDR3 loop: CAWSVRGRETQYF. CDR3 nucleotides: TGTGCCTGGAGTGTACGGGGTAGGGAGACCCAGTACTTC.

The V and J genes are TRBV4-3 and TRBJ2-2; 10 nucleotides line up with TRBD1. Germline V gene lookup returns CDR1 LGHNA and CDR2 YSLEER. This CDR3 is 17 amino acids long. V shed 0 bases and J 3 bases; nucleotides not matched to a gene: 4. In nucleotides, the CDR3 is TGCGCCAGCAGCCAAGATCTGACAGGGGGCTACACCGGGGAGCTGTTTTTT. As protein: CASSQDLTGGYTGELFF.

The gene calls are TRBV27 and TRBJ1-5; the match to TRBD1 covers 7 bases. Germline lookup yields CDR1 MNHEY and CDR2 SMNVEV (reference sequence). Unmatched junction bases numbered 5, after V lost 6 bases and J lost 0 bases. This CDR3 is 15 amino acids long. CDR3 residues: CASRPTGTSNQPQHF. In nucleotides, the CDR3 is TGTGCCAGCAGACCGACAGGGACTAGCAATCAGCCCCAGCATTTT.

V is TRBV29-1 and J is TRBJ2-7; 11 bases are shared with TRBD2. Trimming took 2 bases from V and 3 from J; bases not matched to a gene: 6. The CDR3 is made up of 15 amino acids. Germline V gene data show CDR1 as SQVTM and CDR2 as ANQGSEA. The CDR3 reads CSVESALAGGYEQYF. DNA of the CDR3: TGCAGCGTTGAAAGCGCGCTAGCGGGAGGCTACGAGCAGTACTTC.

The chain is built from TRBV9 and TRBJ2-1; TRBD2 might be the D (6 bases). The V end was cut by 0 bases, the J end by 0 bases, with 7 bases between. This CDR3 comprises 15 residues. Germline lookup yields CDR1 SGDLS and CDR2 YYNGEE. The CDR3, as DNA: TGTGCCAGCAGCGTAGGGCGGGGCTCCTACAATGAGCAGTTCTTC. Its protein product is CASSVGRGSYNEQFF.